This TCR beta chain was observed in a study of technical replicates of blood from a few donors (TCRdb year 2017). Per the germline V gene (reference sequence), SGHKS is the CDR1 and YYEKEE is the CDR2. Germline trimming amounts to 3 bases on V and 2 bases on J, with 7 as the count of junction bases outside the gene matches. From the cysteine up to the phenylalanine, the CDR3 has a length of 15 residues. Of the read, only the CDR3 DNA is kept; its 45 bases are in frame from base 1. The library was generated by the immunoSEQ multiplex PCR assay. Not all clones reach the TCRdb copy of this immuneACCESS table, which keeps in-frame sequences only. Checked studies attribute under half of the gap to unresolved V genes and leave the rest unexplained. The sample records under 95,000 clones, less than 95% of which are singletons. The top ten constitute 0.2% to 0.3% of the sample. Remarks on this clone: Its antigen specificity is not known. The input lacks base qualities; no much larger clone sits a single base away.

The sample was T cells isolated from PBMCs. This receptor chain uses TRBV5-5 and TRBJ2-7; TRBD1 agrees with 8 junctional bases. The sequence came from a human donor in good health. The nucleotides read TGTGCCAGCAGCTCCTACCAGGGGGCCACCTACGAGCAGTACTTC. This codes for CASSSYQGATYEQYF.